This T cell receptor (beta chain) was obtained from a study of cytomegalovirus exposure and HLA in healthy donors (dated by TCRdb to 2015 to 2018). Study-level background: In an earlier analysis of around 540 of the donors, about 270 Gb of sequence data and 117 million unique TCR beta sequences from roughly 180 million T cells were reported. An early release that covered several hundred HLA-typed donors contained approximately 290 gigabases of sequencing data and 85 million to 100 million unique TCR sequences. Among the roughly 390 genotyped donors, about 83% belonged to the genetic ancestry cluster associated with self-reported Caucasian donors. The aim of the study was to test whether cataloging public T cell receptors could identify signatures of past pathogen exposure. Using immunosequencing, the study profiled T cell repertoires from 550 to 750 subjects and related those repertoires to cytomegalovirus serostatus. In addition to the first cohort of roughly 670 subjects, a separate validation cohort of approximately 120 different subjects was used. To predict cytomegalovirus infection status, the study combined high-throughput TCR immunosequencing, statistical association of individual TCRs with disease status, and machine learning. A later analysis re-examined previously published TCR beta repertoires from more than 650 donors and added high-resolution HLA genotyping to investigate patterns of TCR occurrence. In the later analysis, no new phenotypic data were used to find candidate immune exposures; instead, reliance was placed on TCR beta sequences and their occurrence across donors. In an earlier analysis of 550 to 700 of the donors, high-throughput TCR beta sequencing was used to judge whether each TCR beta V gene segment behaved as functional or pseudogenic. Donor age, sex, ethnicity and CMV serostatus were compiled together with the repertoire data. In a later genetic analysis, genome-wide SNP genotypes for about three fifths of the 666 donors were used, and that subset was treated as a discovery cohort. All discovery cohort repertoires had been generated on a single sequencing platform. HLA typing included class I and class II loci at four-digit resolution. Typing coverage varied by locus: 629-630 donors for A, B, C, DRB1 and DQB1; roughly 510 for DQA1; 606 for DPA1; around 450 for DPB1. Four or five DR-DQ haplotypes were handled as single units for association and clustering because linkage in the cohort was strong. Among about 370 genotyped donors of the cohort, an average of approximately 240,000 unique TCR beta nucleotide sequences was sequenced per donor, of which roughly 18% were non-productive. Summary of the overall study and its limitations: Because some donors lacked HLA typing at each locus, the association tests relied only on the typed subset. In vitro tests confirmed that a few of the cytomegalovirus-associated TCR beta chains recognize cytomegalovirus antigens. A cluster of highly shared sequence variants was judged likely to be a technical artifact of the sequencing pipeline. This cohort had only TCR beta chains sequenced, and the lack of alpha or paired-chain data limited which features could be detected. Sequencing depth was assumed to be roughly uniform across donors in the presence/absence analyses, though that assumption may not hold. Compared with the roughly 720-donor mean, donors in an Asian-associated ancestry cluster had fewer N-insertions in productive TCRs, according to a later genetic analysis. Roughly 15 rarely observed V segments, including chromosome 9 orphons, were excluded from the earlier analysis of about 610 of the donors because counts were too low. A total of 150 to 200 TCR beta chains were listed by the study as associated with cytomegalovirus. In an earlier analysis of a few hundred of the donors, most TCR beta V segments were observed in productive rearrangements about 87% or about 30% of the time, broadly matching IMGT annotations. The authors suggested that the approach could potentially be generalized to other disease states and immunological phenotypes. Several of the top co-occurrence clusters appeared to be linked to parvovirus B19, influenza, CMV and Epstein-Barr virus, according to a later analysis. Immune exposure information for the cohort was limited to CMV serostatus. The classifier was reported to diagnose cytomegalovirus status with high specificity and sensitivity in both the original and validation cohorts. Correlated functional status among segregating V segments might reflect linkage disequilibrium, but an unknown experimental factor could not be ruled out. Most TCR sequences were observed very rarely across donors, whereas some public TCRs were present in many individuals. Some IMGT-functional V segments, including TRBV6-2 and TRBV6-3, could not be told apart with the 87-base-pair reads, so those segments were excluded. An association between a missense DCLRE1C variant and V-gene and J-gene trimming of TCR beta chains was found in a later genetic analysis and replicated in an independent cohort. Strong co-occurrence of HLA alleles, especially DR and DQ, made assigning TCR associations to individual alleles difficult. At a false discovery rate of 0.05, a later analysis linked around 17,000 TCR beta sequences to specific HLA alleles. In a later analysis, HLA-associated TCR beta chains showed more clonal expansion and lower generation probabilities than non-associated chains that were equally common. According to a later analysis, most CMV-associated TCR beta chains appeared to be HLA-restricted, and the HLA associations seemed to be driven largely by CMV exposure. A later analysis found that TCR association rates varied across HLA loci, with DRB1 alleles showing the most associated TCRs and HLA-C alleles the fewest. A further reported finding was that TCR beta sequences accurately predicted the HLA-A and HLA-B alleles for most subjects in the first cohort.

V ends up 8 bases short and J 3 bases short, with an unmatched junction base count of 4. CDR1 and CDR2, looked up from the germline V gene, are MNHNS and SASEGT. From cysteine to phenylalanine, the CDR3 is 13 amino acids long. CDR3 DNA only is kept here, 39 bases in frame from base 1. Library method: the immunoSEQ multiplex PCR assay. For the multiplex PCR, a mixture combining 60 forward primers for TCR Vbeta segments and 13 reverse primers for TCR Jbeta segments was used. The CDR3 region of rearranged TCR beta genes was amplified from genomic DNA with a multiplex PCR assay. The Illumina HiSeq System was used to sequence the amplified TCR beta libraries as 87-base-pair reads. Concerning the study's data processing: Across the 600 to 700 repertoires, a later analysis counted approximately 75 million unique TCR beta chains, approximately 10 million of which were shared by at least two donors. A nearest-neighbor algorithm error-corrected the raw reads and collapsed the reads into unique sequences, merging closely related sequences to remove PCR and sequencing errors. CDR3 sequences were aligned to IMGT reference sequences to assign V, D and J gene segments. For a sequence to be retained, at least a six-nucleotide match to both a V gene segment and a J gene segment was required. A rearrangement was called productive if the CDR3 had no stop codons and remained in frame with V and J, and every other rearrangement was called non-productive. CDR3 was defined according to IMGT convention as the region running from the second conserved V-encoded cysteine to the conserved J-encoded phenylalanine. Sequences without an unambiguous match to a single V gene segment were excluded from the earlier analysis of about 600 of the donors. In an earlier analysis of 587 of the donors, a V segment was called functional when productive rearrangements were above 56.7%, and segregating when the standard deviation between donors exceeded 5%. A statistical classification framework was built for diagnosing cytomegalovirus status from the catalog of TCR beta chain sequences. In a later analysis, V and J genes were assigned by comparing TCR nucleotide sequences against IMGT/GENE-DB human TR gene sequences. A later analysis assigned CDR3 sequences and most-parsimonious VDJ recombination scenarios with the TCRdist pipeline. A later analysis defined each TCR beta chain by its CDR3 amino acid sequence plus V-gene family, and excluded reads lacking a unique V-gene family. A later analysis removed 450 to 600 highly shared, low-generation-probability nucleotide sequences to deal with suspected cross-contamination and a sequencing artifact. For each public chain, a later analysis derived a clonal expansion index from normalized ranks of inferred template counts within each repertoire. A later analysis computed generation probabilities with a VDJ recombination model fitted to out-of-frame rearrangements, and checked the results against IGoR. In a later analysis, TCR-TCR, TCR-HLA and TCR-CMV co-occurrence was scored with hypergeometric tests, and a repertoire-size bias correction was applied to TCR pairs. False discovery rates were estimated in a later analysis by permuting HLA or CMV assignments 20 times. In a later analysis, co-occurring TCRs were grouped using DBSCAN, with TCRdist sequence similarity added in when clustering inside HLA-allele-positive subsets. Co-occurrence clustering excluded repertoires with fewer than 30,000 or more than 120,000 public chains, plus five with anomalous nucleotide sharing. TCRdb limited this immuneACCESS table to in-frame rearrangements with V and J called. A share of clones is missing; checked studies link under half to unresolved V genes, and the rest is unexplained. The V and J calls and clone size are taken from that table; D and trimming were inferred from the DNA. This sample lists approximately 160,000 clones; around four fifths were detected once. The ten top clones hold roughly 7% of the sample.

In the case of this clone: This receptor's antigen is unknown. No base qualities exist here, and no much larger clone lies one base off it.

The cohort was made up of approximately 670 healthy bone marrow donors. At the time of sampling, all cohort members were nominally healthy, though unrecorded immune exposures were likely present. The donor was CMV seropositive and belonged to the group of a few hundred seropositive cohort members. A peripheral blood sample was collected from each donor, and TCR beta sequencing was performed on peripheral blood mononuclear cells. The Qiagen DNeasy Blood Extraction Kit was used to extract genomic DNA from the blood cell samples. Sequenced material: PBMCs. The receptor was isolated from a male donor in good health and CMV-seropositive. The chain uses TRBV6-1 and TRBJ2-3; 8 middle bases align to TRBD2. The CDR3 here reads CASPAGATDTQYF. Read as DNA, the sequence is TGTGCCAGCCCAGCGGGGGCTACAGATACGCAGTATTTT.